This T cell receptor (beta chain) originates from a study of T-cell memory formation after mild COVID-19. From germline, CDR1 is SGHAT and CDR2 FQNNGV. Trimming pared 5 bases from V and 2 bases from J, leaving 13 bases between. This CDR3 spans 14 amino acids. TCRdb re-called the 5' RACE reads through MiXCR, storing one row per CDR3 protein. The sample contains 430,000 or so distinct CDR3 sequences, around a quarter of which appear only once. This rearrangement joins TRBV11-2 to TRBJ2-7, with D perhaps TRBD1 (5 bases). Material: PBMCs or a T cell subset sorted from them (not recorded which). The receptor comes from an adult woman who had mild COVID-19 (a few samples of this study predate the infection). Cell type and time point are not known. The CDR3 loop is CASSRGASTYEQYF. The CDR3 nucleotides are TGTGCCAGCAGCAGGGGCGCCTCCACCTACGAGCAGTACTTC.